This T cell receptor beta chain came from a study of early T cells in non-severe SARS-CoV-2 infection. Whole-study results and caveats: Matching results from VDJdb favored anti-spike CD8 responses, leaving private and CD4 specificities undetected.

For this clonotype: The antigen remains unidentified.

Trimming pared 2 bases from V and 4 bases from J, leaving 9 bases between. The CDR3 contains 13 residues. CDR1 is MNHNS, CDR2 SASEGT, per germline. Attachment of unique molecular identifiers was made to individual cDNA molecules. TCRdb recomputed calls from the 5' RACE reads with MiXCR, one row per CDR3 protein. This sample yields about 33,000 distinct CDR3 sequences, of which around 4.6% are seen a single time; 13% to 15% belongs to the top ten. Sequences were obtained from whole blood. The chain recombines TRBV6-1 with TRBJ2-7; D is unclear. This receptor was identified in an adult who was a healthcare worker with PCR-confirmed SARS-CoV-2 infection or an uninfected control (not recorded which). CDR3 DNA sequence: TGTGCCAGCAGTGAAACCGGACCTTACGAGCAGTACTTC. As protein: CASSETGPYEQYF.